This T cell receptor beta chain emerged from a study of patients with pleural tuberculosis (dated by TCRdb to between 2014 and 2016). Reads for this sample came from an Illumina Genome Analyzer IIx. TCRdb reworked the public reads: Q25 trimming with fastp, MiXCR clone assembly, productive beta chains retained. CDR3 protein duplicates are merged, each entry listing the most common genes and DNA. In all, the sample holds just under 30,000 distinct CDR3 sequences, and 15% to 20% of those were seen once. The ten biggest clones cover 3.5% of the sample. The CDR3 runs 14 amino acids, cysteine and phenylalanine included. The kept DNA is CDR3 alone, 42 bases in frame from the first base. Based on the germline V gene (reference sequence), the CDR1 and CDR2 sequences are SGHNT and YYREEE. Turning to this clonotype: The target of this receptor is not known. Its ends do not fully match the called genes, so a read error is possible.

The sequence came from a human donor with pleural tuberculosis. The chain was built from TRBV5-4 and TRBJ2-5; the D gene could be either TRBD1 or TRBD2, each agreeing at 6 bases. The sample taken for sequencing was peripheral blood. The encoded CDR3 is CAGSFGGRGETQYF. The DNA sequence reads TGTGCCGGCAGCTTTGGGGGGCGCGGAGAGACCCAGTACTTC.